This note documents a single T cell receptor beta chain sequence. This specimen belongs to a study of T cell responses to AZD1222 COVID-19 vaccine. CDR3 length equals 15 residues. Per germline, CDR1 SGHNT and CDR2 YYREEE (reference sequence). V lost 4 bases, J lost 4 bases, and 17 bases lay in between. Some clones are missing from TCRdb's copy, which holds only in-frame ones; the method was immunoSEQ multiplex PCR. The data contain about 140,000 clones, about 93% of them singletons. The sample here was peripheral blood, taken on day 0 of AZD1222 vaccination. The TCR comes from an adult in good health. The rearrangement joins TRBV5-4 to TRBJ1-1; D is perhaps TRBD1 (6 bases). The CDR3 coding sequence is TGTGCCAGCAGCCCGATCGGGGGGGCTGGCACTGAAGCTTTCTTT. Amino acid sequence: CASSPIGGAGTEAFF.